A selection of T cell receptor beta chains follows, all from one sample in a study of T-cell reconstitution after alpha-beta-depleted transplantation in children. MiXCR, run by TCRdb on the PCR reads, gives a single entry per CDR3 protein. The data hold a few hundred thousand distinct CDR3 sequences, with roughly a quarter observed a single time. This specimen was PBMCs, taken before TCRalphabeta/CD19-depleted stem cell transplant. These receptors all stem from a girl aged 2 to 9 with Fanconi anemia, due to receive a stem cell transplant. Both conserved end residues are part of each CDR3. D genes are given only for firm matches.

v_gene	d_gene	CDR3aa
TRBV5-1	.	CASSSGIPYNEQFF
TRBV28	.	CASSFSRTAAYEQYF
TRBV7-6	.	CASSLADHPELFF
TRBV28	.	CASSWSGKNIQYF
TRBV6-5	TRBD1	CASSSPRGPSSYNEQFF
TRBV9	.	CASSGSTDTQYF
TRBV5-1	TRBD2	CASRGLAGEYNEQFF
TRBV19	.	CASNDAGNGRWNYGYTF
TRBV7-9	.	CASSLGPTSDNEQFF
TRBV29-1	.	CSVDTRRETQYF
TRBV6-1	TRBD1	CASKPPGQGQYEQYF
TRBV20-1	TRBD2	CSALRRTSGYNEQFF
TRBV29-1	.	CSVDWGRDTQYF
TRBV27	.	CASSYRDPSSYEQYF
TRBV3-1	TRBD2	CASSQDGLAGANEQFF